This T cell receptor beta chain was sequenced for a study of OX40 agonist ivuxolimab in advanced cancers. Whole-study context: Dose-escalation patients had hepatocellular carcinoma, melanoma, renal cell or head and neck cancer. Study conclusions and caveats: At doses 0.1 to 3.0 mg/kg, CD4+ and CD8+ clones expanded.

Per the germline V gene, CDR1 is SGHVS and CDR2 is FNYEAQ. V dropped 5 bases and J dropped 7; count of bases not matched to a gene: 7. CDR3 length: 16 residues. Assay: immunoSEQ multiplex PCR; the TCRdb copy retains only in-frame clones and omits some. The sample yields 20,000 to 25,000 clones, 88% seen once. Comments on this clone: Its antigen is undetermined.

The receptor was derived from an adult with an advanced solid tumor such as melanoma, head and neck, liver or kidney cancer. The source was CD4+ or CD8+ T cells sorted from blood, collected in a trial of the OX40 agonist ivuxolimab. The V and J genes are TRBV7-6 and TRBJ2-2; 13 bases fit TRBD2. This chain's CDR3 is CASSPWTSGGIGELFF. The CDR3 DNA sequence: TGTGCCAGCAGCCCCTGGACTAGCGGGGGTATCGGGGAGCTGTTTTTT.